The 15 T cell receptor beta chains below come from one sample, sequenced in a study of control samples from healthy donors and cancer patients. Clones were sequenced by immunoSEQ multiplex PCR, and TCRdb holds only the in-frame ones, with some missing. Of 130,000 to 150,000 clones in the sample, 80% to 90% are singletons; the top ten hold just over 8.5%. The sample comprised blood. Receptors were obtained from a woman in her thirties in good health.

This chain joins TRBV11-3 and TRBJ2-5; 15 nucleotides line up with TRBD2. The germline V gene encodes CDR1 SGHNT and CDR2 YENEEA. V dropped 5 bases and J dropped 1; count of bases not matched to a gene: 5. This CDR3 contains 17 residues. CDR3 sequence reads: CASSLGGLAGGQETQYF. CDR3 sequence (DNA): TGTGCCAGCAGCCTAGGGGGACTAGCGGGAGGCCAAGAGACCCAGTACTTC.

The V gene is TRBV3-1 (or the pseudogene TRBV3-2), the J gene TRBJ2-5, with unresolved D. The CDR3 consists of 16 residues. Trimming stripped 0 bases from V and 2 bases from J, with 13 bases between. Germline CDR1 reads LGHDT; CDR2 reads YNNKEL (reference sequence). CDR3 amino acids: CASSQDLHPLQETQYF. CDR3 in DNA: TGTGCCAGCAGCCAAGACCTACACCCGTTACAAGAGACCCAGTACTTC.

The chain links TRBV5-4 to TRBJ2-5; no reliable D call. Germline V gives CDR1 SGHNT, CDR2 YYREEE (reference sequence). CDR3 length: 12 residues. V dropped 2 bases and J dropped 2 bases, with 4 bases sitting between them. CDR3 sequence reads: CASSFPQETQYF. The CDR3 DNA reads TGTGCCAGCAGCTTCCCGCAAGAGACCCAGTACTTC.

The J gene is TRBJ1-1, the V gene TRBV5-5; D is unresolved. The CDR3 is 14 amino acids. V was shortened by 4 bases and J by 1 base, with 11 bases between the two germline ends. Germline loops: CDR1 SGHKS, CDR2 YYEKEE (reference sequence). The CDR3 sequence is CASSPGPQNTEAFF. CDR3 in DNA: TGTGCCAGCAGCCCTGGACCGCAGAACACTGAAGCTTTCTTT.

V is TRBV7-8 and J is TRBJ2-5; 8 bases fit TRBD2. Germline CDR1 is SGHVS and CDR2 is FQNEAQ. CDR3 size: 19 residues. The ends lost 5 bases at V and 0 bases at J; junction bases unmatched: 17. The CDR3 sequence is CASSPARDGLAPYQETQYF. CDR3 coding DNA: TGTGCCAGCAGCCCTGCTCGGGATGGACTAGCTCCATACCAAGAGACCCAGTACTTC.

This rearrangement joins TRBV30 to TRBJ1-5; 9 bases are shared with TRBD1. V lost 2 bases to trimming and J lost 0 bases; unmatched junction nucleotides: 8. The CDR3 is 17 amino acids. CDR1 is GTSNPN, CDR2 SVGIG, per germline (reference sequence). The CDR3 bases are TGTGCCTGGAGTCGGGGACAGGGAGGAGTTAGCAATCAGCCCCAGCATTTT. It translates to CAWSRGQGGVSNQPQHF.

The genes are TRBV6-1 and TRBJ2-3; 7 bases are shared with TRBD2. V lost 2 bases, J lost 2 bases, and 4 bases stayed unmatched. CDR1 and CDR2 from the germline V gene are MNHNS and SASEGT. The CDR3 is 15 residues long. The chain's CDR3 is CASSETGGLTDTQYF. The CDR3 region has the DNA TGTGCCAGCAGTGAAACGGGAGGACTCACAGATACGCAGTATTTT.

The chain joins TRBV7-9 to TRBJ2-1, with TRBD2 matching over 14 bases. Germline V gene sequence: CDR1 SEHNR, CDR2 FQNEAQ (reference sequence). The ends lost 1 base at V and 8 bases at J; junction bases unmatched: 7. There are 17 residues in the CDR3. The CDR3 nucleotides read TGTGCCAGCAGCTTAGACGGGACTAGCGGGAGTACGGATGAGCAGTTCTTC. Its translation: CASSLDGTSGSTDEQFF.

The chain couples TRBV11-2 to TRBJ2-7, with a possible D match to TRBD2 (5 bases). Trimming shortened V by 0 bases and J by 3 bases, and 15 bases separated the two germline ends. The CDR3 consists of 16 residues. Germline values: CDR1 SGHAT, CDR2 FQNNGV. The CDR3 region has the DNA TGTGCCAGCAGCTTAGAAGGGCTAGCTGTGATCTACGAGCAGTACTTC. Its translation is CASSLEGLAVIYEQYF.

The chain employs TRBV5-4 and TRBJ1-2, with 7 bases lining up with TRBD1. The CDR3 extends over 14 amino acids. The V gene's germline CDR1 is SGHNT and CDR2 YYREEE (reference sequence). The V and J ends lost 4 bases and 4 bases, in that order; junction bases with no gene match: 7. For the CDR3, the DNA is TGTGCCAGCAGCACCAGGGGGGGGAGCTATGGCTACACCTTC. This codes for CASSTRGGSYGYTF.

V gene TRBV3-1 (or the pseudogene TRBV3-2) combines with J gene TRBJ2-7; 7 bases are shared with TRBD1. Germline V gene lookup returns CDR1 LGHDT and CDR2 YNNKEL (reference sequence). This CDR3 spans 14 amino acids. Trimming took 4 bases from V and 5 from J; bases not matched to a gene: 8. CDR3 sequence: CASSPDRDNNEQYF. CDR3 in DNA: TGTGCCAGCAGCCCAGACAGGGACAACAACGAGCAGTACTTC.

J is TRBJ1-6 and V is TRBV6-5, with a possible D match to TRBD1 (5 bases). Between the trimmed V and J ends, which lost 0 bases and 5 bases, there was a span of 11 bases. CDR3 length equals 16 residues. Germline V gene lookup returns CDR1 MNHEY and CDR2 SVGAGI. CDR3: CASSYSGTPDNSPLHF. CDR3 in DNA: TGTGCCAGCAGTTACTCAGGGACGCCAGATAATTCACCCCTCCACTTT.

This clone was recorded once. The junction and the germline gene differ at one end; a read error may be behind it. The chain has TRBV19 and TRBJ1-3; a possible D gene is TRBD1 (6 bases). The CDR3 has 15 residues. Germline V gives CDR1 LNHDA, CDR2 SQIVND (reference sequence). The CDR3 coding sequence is TGTGCCAGTACTATACAGGGCTCCTCTGGAAACACCATATATTTT. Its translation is CASTIQGSSGNTIYF.

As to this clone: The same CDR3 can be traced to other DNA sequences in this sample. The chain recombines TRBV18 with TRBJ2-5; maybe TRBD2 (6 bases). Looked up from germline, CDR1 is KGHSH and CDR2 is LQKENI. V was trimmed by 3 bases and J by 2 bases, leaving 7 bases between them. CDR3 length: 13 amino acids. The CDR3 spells CASSPSGQETQYF. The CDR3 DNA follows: TGTGCCAGCTCACCTAGCGGTCAAGAGACCCAGTACTTC.

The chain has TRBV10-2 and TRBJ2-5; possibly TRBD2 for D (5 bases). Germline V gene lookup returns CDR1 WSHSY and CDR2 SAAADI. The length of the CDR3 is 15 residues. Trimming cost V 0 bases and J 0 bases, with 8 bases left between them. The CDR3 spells CASSESGSDQETQYF. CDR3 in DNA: TGCGCCAGCAGTGAGTCTGGTAGCGACCAAGAGACCCAGTACTTC.